This TCR beta chain was documented in a study of blood T cell repertoires in COVID-19. CDR3 length equals 16 residues. Germline V gives CDR1 SGHDT, CDR2 YYEEEE. Germline trimming cut 4 bases from V and 7 bases from J; bases unmatched to any gene: 12. Profiled with immunoSEQ multiplex PCR; TCRdb holds only in-frame clones, not every one. Counted here are around 23,000 clones, 83% occurring once; the ten biggest clones make up more than 6%. The V call is TRBV5-6, the J call TRBJ1-2; TRBD1 agrees at 11 bases. What was sequenced was peripheral blood. The TCR sequence derives from a human donor in a cohort sampled during active COVID-19. The chain's CDR3 is CASSELRGTGGGGYTF. The CDR3 DNA is TGTGCCAGCAGCGAGCTCCGGGGGACAGGGGGAGGTGGCTACACCTTC.